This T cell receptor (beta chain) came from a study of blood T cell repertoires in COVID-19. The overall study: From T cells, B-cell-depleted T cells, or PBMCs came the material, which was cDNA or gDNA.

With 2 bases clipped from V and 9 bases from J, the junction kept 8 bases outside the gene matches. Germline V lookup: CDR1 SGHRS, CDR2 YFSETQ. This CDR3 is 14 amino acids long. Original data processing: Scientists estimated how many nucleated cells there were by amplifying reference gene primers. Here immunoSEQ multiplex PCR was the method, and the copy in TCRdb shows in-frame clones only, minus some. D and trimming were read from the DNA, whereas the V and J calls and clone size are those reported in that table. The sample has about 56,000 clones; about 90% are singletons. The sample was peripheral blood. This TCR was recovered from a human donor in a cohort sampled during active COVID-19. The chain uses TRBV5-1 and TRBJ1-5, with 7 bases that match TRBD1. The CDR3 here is CASSLQGYGGPQHF. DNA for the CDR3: TGCGCCAGCAGCTTACAGGGGTATGGAGGGCCCCAGCATTTT.